This TCR beta chain comes out of a study of shared clonotypes between healthy human individuals. Study context: Donors, aged 18 to 49, were a couple of women and three men.

Loaded into unsorted PBMC replicate PCRs was approximately 270 ng DNA, roughly 30,000 T cell genomes. Assay: immunoSEQ multiplex PCR; the TCRdb copy retains only in-frame clones and omits some. Of about 480,000 clones listed, around 74% are singletons. By share of the sample, this clone is medium-sized. The ends were cut back, 3 bases at V and 7 bases at J, with 17 bases in the middle. CDR3 length equals 15 residues. Germline CDR1 reads MDHEN; CDR2 reads SYDVKM. Material for sequencing was PBMCs. The source is a woman between 40 and 50 years old in good health. Some clones in this sample may be carry-over from other donors' samples. The chain recombines TRBV28 with TRBJ2-3; unclear D gene. CDR3 residues: CASSFTAQVRNTQYF. In DNA form, the CDR3 reads TGTGCCAGCAGTTTTACGGCCCAAGTCCGCAATACGCAGTATTTT.